The 26 T cell receptor beta chains reported below all come from one sample, sequenced in a study of shared clonotypes between healthy human individuals. This table comes from immunoSEQ multiplex PCR, and its TCRdb copy is limited to in-frame clones, with some not included. Seen here are around 650,000 clones, approximately 96% observed once, and the top ten hold roughly 0.12%. It was CD45RO-negative cells, positively selected for CCR7, that made up naive CD8 cells, with terminally differentiated effector memory CD45RA+ cells excluded. Sequenced: naive CD8+ T cells sorted from blood. These receptors came from a woman aged 25 to 39 in good health.

The chain uses TRBV9 and TRBJ2-3; 8 nucleotides align to TRBD1. Germline assignment: CDR1 SGDLS and CDR2 YYNGEE. This CDR3 has 15 residues. V lost 3 bases to trimming and J lost 2 bases; unmatched junction nucleotides: 5. The CDR3 DNA sequence: TGTGCCAGCAGCGCAGGGGGCTTCAACACAGATACGCAGTATTTT. This gives the protein CASSAGGFNTDTQYF.

This chain connects TRBV7-2 to TRBJ2-5; TRBD1 is a possible D gene (6 bases). CDR1 SGHTA and CDR2 FQGNSA come from the germline V gene. The V and J ends lost 5 bases and 3 bases respectively, with 16 bases between them. This CDR3 is 15 amino acids long. The CDR3 sequence is CASSAPGHPKETQYF. DNA for the CDR3: TGTGCCAGCAGCGCCCCGGGACATCCCAAAGAGACCCAGTACTTC.

The J gene is TRBJ2-1, the V gene TRBV11-2; D is ambiguous. Trimming shortened V by 5 bases and J by 0 bases, and 17 bases separated the two germline ends. The germline gives CDR1 SGHAT, CDR2 FQNNGV. CDR3 length: 17 amino acids. DNA for the CDR3: TGTGCCAGCAGCCTCTCTTACGGGCGAAGCTCCTACAATGAGCAGTTCTTC. Its translation is CASSLSYGRSSYNEQFF. Supplemented by reference TRBV11-2 and TRBJ2-1, the full variable domain reads EAGVAQSPRYKIIEKRQSVAFWCNPISGHATLYWYQQILGQGPKLLIQFQNNGVVDDSQLPKDRFSAERLKGVDSTLKIQPAKLEDSAVYLCASSLSYGRSSYNEQFFGPGTRLTVL.

With regard to this clone: Distinct nucleotide sequences in the sample also encode this CDR3. The chain joins TRBV6-5 to TRBJ2-3; TRBD1 agrees at 10 bases. Germline values: CDR1 MNHEY, CDR2 SVGAGI. The CDR3 has 14 amino acids. Trimming at V came to 6 bases and at J to 6 bases, leaving 6 bases not matched to a gene. The CDR3 sequence is CASSPGQGPDTQYF. The CDR3 DNA reads as TGTGCCAGCAGCCCGGGACAGGGGCCCGATACGCAGTATTTT.

V is TRBV5-6 and J is TRBJ2-1; D is perhaps TRBD2 (6 bases). With 3 bases removed from V and 9 bases from J, the gap between germline ends came to 7 bases. Germline values: CDR1 SGHDT, CDR2 YYEEEE. The CDR3 sequence is 11 residues long. CDR3 bases: TGTGCCAGCAGCTCGGGGGTTGAGCAGTTCTTC. Protein: CASSSGVEQFF.

In this sample, this clone turned up once. This chain connects TRBV9 to TRBJ2-2; 7 nucleotides line up with TRBD2. V dropped 4 bases and J dropped 4; count of bases not matched to a gene: 4. Germline lookup yields CDR1 SGDLS and CDR2 YYNGEE. The CDR3 is 14 residues long. The CDR3 nucleotides are TGTGCCAGCAGCCCGGGAGGTGGCACCGGGGAGCTGTTTTTT. Translated: CASSPGGGTGELFF.

The chain has TRBV27 and TRBJ2-7; D tentatively reads TRBD1 or TRBD2 (6 bases each). The CDR3 covers 14 residues. The ends were cut back, 1 base at V and 4 bases at J, with 11 bases in the middle. The germline gives CDR1 MNHEY, CDR2 SMNVEV (reference sequence). For the CDR3, the DNA is TGTGCCAGCAGTTTATTTCCGGGGGCTTACGAGCAGTACTTC. It specifies CASSLFPGAYEQYF.

This chain uses TRBV19 with TRBJ2-1; TRBD1 aligns across 7 bases. Per the germline V gene, CDR1 is LNHDA and CDR2 is SQIVND (reference sequence). CDR3 length: 13 amino acids. The trim removed 5 bases at V and 7 bases at J, leaving 5 bases unmatched. The CDR3 sequence is CASSVDRRNEQFF. CDR3 DNA sequence: TGTGCCAGTAGTGTGGACAGGAGGAATGAGCAGTTCTTC.

This clone has a single count. The gene calls are TRBV28 and TRBJ2-7; TRBD2 matches 8 bases. CDR1 MDHEN and CDR2 SYDVKM come from the germline V gene. This CDR3 is 16 amino acids long. The V segment lost 5 bases and the J segment 2 bases; nucleotides outside the gene matches: 11. Here the CDR3 reads CASSPIAGIDTYEQYF. For the CDR3, the DNA is TGTGCCAGCAGTCCCATAGCGGGAATTGACACCTACGAGCAGTACTTC.

The J gene is TRBJ2-5, the V gene TRBV27, with 8 bases lining up with TRBD1. The CDR3 consists of 13 residues. The germline V gene has CDR1 MNHEY and CDR2 SMNVEV (reference sequence). J was trimmed by 7 bases and V by 6 bases; bases with no gene match: 7. The CDR3, as DNA: TGTGCCAGCAGGCCAGGACAGGGCGGGACCCAGTACTTC. Amino acid sequence: CASRPGQGGTQYF.

The CDR3 sequence: CASSWDHNNEQFF. The CDR3 DNA reads TGTGCCAGCAGCTGGGACCATAACAATGAGCAGTTCTTC. This rearrangement joins TRBV5-6 to TRBJ2-1, with D possibly called TRBD1 or TRBD2 (5 bases each). CDR3 size: 13 residues. V lost 3 bases and J 5 bases, leaving 9 bases between the germline ends. Germline loops: CDR1 SGHDT, CDR2 YYEEEE.

As DNA, the CDR3 is TGTGCCAGCAGCTTAGCGGGCCAGGGCTTCGTTCACGAGCAGTACTTC. Residues: CASSLAGQGFVHEQYF. The chain has TRBV7-6 and TRBJ2-7; D possibly corresponds to TRBD1 (5 bases). There are 16 residues in the CDR3. V was shortened by 0 bases and J by 5 bases, with 17 bases between the two germline ends. Germline V gene lookup returns CDR1 SGHVS and CDR2 FNYEAQ.

The gene calls are TRBV5-5 and TRBJ2-2; 7 bases are shared with TRBD2. The CDR3 sequence is 15 residues long. Germline V gives CDR1 SGHKS, CDR2 YYEKEE (reference sequence). The V segment lost 3 bases and the J segment 3 bases; nucleotides outside the gene matches: 5. The CDR3, as DNA: TGTGCCAGCAGCTCACCCGCGGGGGACACCGGGGAGCTGTTTTTT. Its translation: CASSSPAGDTGELFF.

This rearrangement joins TRBV6-5 to TRBJ2-1; TRBD2 aligns across 8 bases. The ends lost 2 bases at V and 8 bases at J; junction bases unmatched: 11. The CDR3 totals 16 residues. The germline V gene encodes CDR1 MNHEY and CDR2 SVGAGI. Written as DNA, the CDR3 is TGTGCCAGCAGTTACCAAGGACTAGCAAATGGTGATGAGCAGTTCTTC. Protein product: CASSYQGLANGDEQFF.

The gene calls are TRBV5-8 and TRBJ1-1; D remains ambiguous. Germline V gene data show CDR1 as SGHTS and CDR2 as YDEGEE. This CDR3 is 15 amino acids long. With 2 bases removed from V and 1 base from J, the gap between germline ends came to 12 bases. CDR3: CASSLLDVGNTEAFF. The CDR3, as DNA: TGTGCCAGCAGCTTATTGGACGTGGGGAACACTGAAGCTTTCTTT.

This chain connects TRBV5-4 to TRBJ2-1; 11 nucleotides line up with TRBD2. Germline-derived CDR1 and CDR2 are SGHNT and YYREEE (reference sequence). The CDR3 spans 15 residues. V gave up 7 bases and J gave up 0 bases; unmatched junction bases: 3. The chain's CDR3 is CASRTSGSSYNEQFF. DNA of the CDR3: TGTGCCAGCCGAACTAGCGGGAGCTCCTACAATGAGCAGTTCTTC.

This chain uses TRBV2 with TRBJ2-1, with 9 bases that match TRBD1. The germline CDR1 and CDR2 sequences are SNHLY and FYNNEI. Unmatched junction bases numbered 5, after V lost 6 bases and J lost 2 bases. This CDR3 comprises 15 residues. The CDR3 bases are TGTGCCAGCAGGGAACAGGGGGCGACCTACAATGAGCAGTTCTTC. Residues: CASREQGATYNEQFF. The variable domain in full, completed from reference TRBV2 and TRBJ2-1, reads EPEVTQTPSHQVTQMGQEVILRCVPISNHLYFYWYRQILGQKVEFLVSFYNNEISEKSEIFDDQFSVERPDGSNFTLKIRSTKLEDSAMYFCASREQGATYNEQFFGPGTRLTVL.

This chain links TRBV28 with TRBJ2-2; a weak D match, TRBD1 (5 bases). The CDR3 covers 14 residues. The germline gives CDR1 MDHEN, CDR2 SYDVKM. V dropped 7 bases and J dropped 5 bases, with 14 bases sitting between them. The CDR3 spells CASIGGRGTGELFF. Written as DNA, the CDR3 is TGTGCCAGCATAGGCGGAAGGGGTACCGGGGAGCTGTTTTTT.

Remarks on this clone: Other DNA sequences of this sample code for an identical CDR3. This chain connects TRBV27 to TRBJ1-5; D is undetermined. The CDR3 is 13 residues long. Germline CDR1 MNHEY, CDR2 SMNVEV (reference sequence). Trimming left V 1 base short and J 4 bases short, with 5 bases between. CDR3 DNA: TGTGCCAGCAGTTTATTGGGGAATCAGCCCCAGCATTTT. Residues: CASSLLGNQPQHF.

The V call is TRBV6-5, the J call TRBJ2-1, with 9 bases lining up with TRBD2. The CDR3 contains 13 residues. Germline V gene data show CDR1 as MNHEY and CDR2 as SVGAGI. V lost 0 bases, J lost 13 bases, and 4 bases stayed unmatched. As DNA, the CDR3 is TGTGCCAGCAGTTACTCTAGCGGGAGTGATCAGTTCTTC. Protein product: CASSYSSGSDQFF.

The V call is TRBV30, the J call TRBJ2-3, with 9 bases identical to TRBD1. Germline V gene sequence: CDR1 GTSNPN, CDR2 SVGIG (reference sequence). V shed 5 bases and J 3 bases; nucleotides not matched to a gene: 12. The CDR3 is made up of 16 amino acids. CDR3 sequence reads: CAWVPPGTGRTDTQYF. CDR3 DNA: TGTGCCTGGGTACCTCCGGGGACAGGGCGTACAGATACGCAGTATTTT.

The chain employs TRBV10-1 and TRBJ2-1; D remains ambiguous. From germline, CDR1 is WNHNN and CDR2 SYGVQD (reference sequence). Trimming removed 3 bases from V and 2 bases from J, with 11 bases in between. This CDR3 has 15 residues. CDR3: CASSDFDLPYNEQFF. The DNA of the CDR3 is TGCGCCAGCAGTGACTTCGACCTCCCCTACAATGAGCAGTTCTTC.

The rearrangement joins TRBV27 to TRBJ1-2, with D possibly being TRBD1 (5 bases). This CDR3 region has 16 residues. Germline assignment: CDR1 MNHEY and CDR2 SMNVEV (reference sequence). Trimming took off 0 bases at V and 8 bases at J, with 19 bases between the two ends. Here the CDR3 reads CASSLSPHRRGDGYTF. The CDR3 DNA reads TGTGCCAGCAGTTTATCCCCACACCGCAGAGGGGACGGCTACACCTTC.

This clone has only a few counts. CDR3 sequence reads: CSVESEFYEQYF. The DNA for the CDR3 is TGCAGCGTTGAATCTGAATTCTACGAGCAGTACTTC. The V call is TRBV29-1, the J call TRBJ2-7; D is uncertain. V was trimmed by 2 bases and J by 3 bases, leaving 8 bases between them. The V gene's germline CDR1 is SQVTM and CDR2 ANQGSEA. CDR3 length equals 12 residues.

This sequence joins TRBV29-1 and TRBJ2-5; 9 nucleotides agree with TRBD2. V lost 0 bases and J lost 5; bases outside the gene matches: 7. CDR1 is SQVTM, CDR2 ANQGSEA, per germline. CDR3 length: 15 residues. Here the CDR3 DNA reads TGCAGCGTTGAAGATGGGGCGGGAGGGCCGGAGACCCAGTACTTC. The encoded protein is CSVEDGAGGPETQYF.

The chain couples TRBV9 to TRBJ2-7; D is unresolved. V lost 3 bases to trimming and J lost 2 bases, with 12 bases between them. Germline CDR1 SGDLS, CDR2 YYNGEE. The CDR3 runs to 14 residues. The CDR3 reads CASSASASPYEQYF. CDR3 sequence (DNA): TGTGCCAGCAGCGCATCCGCGTCCCCCTACGAGCAGTACTTC.